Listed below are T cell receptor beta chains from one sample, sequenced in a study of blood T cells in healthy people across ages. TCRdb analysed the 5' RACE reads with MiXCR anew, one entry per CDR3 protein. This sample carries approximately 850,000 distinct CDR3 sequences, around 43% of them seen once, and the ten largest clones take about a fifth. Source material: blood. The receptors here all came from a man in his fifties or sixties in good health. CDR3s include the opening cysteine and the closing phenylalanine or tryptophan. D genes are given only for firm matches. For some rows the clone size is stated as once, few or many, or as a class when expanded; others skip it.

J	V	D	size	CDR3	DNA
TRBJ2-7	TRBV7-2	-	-	CASSLSQGTYEQYF	TGTGCCAGCAGCTTATCCCAGGGGACTTACGAGCAGTACTTC
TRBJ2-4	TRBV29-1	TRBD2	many	CSVDLAENIQYF	TGCAGCGTTGATCTAGCGGAAAACATTCAGTACTTC
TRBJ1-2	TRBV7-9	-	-	CASSLSGTNYGYTF	TGTGCCAGCAGCTTATCAGGGACTAACTATGGCTACACCTTC
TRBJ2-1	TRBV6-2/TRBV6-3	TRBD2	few	CASRGGTSGNEQFF	TGTGCCAGCAGGGGAGGGACTAGCGGGAATGAGCAGTTCTTC
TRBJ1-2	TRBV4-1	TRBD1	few	CASSQPRIDRARRGYTF	TGCGCCAGCAGCCAACCACGGATTGACAGGGCGAGGAGAGGCTACACCTTC
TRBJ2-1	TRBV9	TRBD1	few	CASSATGVIYNEQFF	TGTGCCAGCAGCGCGACAGGGGTTATCTACAATGAGCAGTTCTTC
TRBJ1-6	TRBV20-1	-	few	CSAGPGDYNSPLHF	TGCAGTGCTGGCCCCGGGGACTATAATTCACCCCTCCACTTT
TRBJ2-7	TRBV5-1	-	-	CASRQENYEQYF	TGCGCCAGCAGACAGGAAAACTACGAGCAGTACTTC
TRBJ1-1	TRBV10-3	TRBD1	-	CASGQGKAEAFF	TGTGCCAGCGGACAGGGTAAAGCTGAAGCTTTCTTT
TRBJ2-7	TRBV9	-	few	CASSVAAGNSYEQYF	TGTGCCAGCAGCGTGGCCGCGGGTAACTCCTACGAGCAGTACTTC
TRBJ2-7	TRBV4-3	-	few	CASSQTQDTYEQYF	TGCGCCAGCAGCCAAACTCAGGACACCTACGAGCAGTACTTC
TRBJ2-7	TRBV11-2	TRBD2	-	CASSLTSGGPSPYEQYF	TGTGCCAGCAGCTTAACTAGCGGGGGGCCGAGCCCCTACGAGCAGTACTTC
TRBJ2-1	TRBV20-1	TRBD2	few	CSASRGTNPYNEQFF	TGCAGTGCTTCGCGGGGGACCAACCCCTACAATGAGCAGTTCTTC